The 31 T cell receptor beta chains presented below share a single source sample, sequenced in a study of cytomegalovirus exposure and HLA in healthy donors. 13 Jbeta primers and 60 Vbeta primers were used for the PCR. The assay was immunoSEQ multiplex PCR, and TCRdb's table has in-frame clones only and misses some. Of some 130,000 clones listed, about 70% are singletons. Sequences were obtained from PBMCs. The receptors here all came from a man aged 40-55 years in good health and CMV-seronegative.

The chain has TRBV2 and TRBJ2-1; TRBD2 matches 13 bases. From germline, CDR1 is SNHLY and CDR2 FYNNEI. The CDR3 totals 16 residues. With 4 bases clipped from V and 8 bases from J, the junction kept 8 bases outside the gene matches. The chain's CDR3 is CASSARLAGGRDEQFF. In nucleotides, the CDR3 is TGTGCCAGCAGTGCCAGACTAGCGGGAGGACGGGATGAGCAGTTCTTC. Full variable domain (rest looked up from reference TRBV2 and TRBJ2-1): EPEVTQTPSHQVTQMGQEVILRCVPISNHLYFYWYRQILGQKVEFLVSFYNNEISEKSEIFDDQFSVERPDGSNFTLKIRSTKLEDSAMYFCASSARLAGGRDEQFFGPGTRLTVL.

The V call is TRBV6-5, the J call TRBJ2-7; 8 bases fit TRBD1. The CDR3 loop spans 12 amino acids. V was pared by 7 bases and J by 8 bases, with 7 bases of the junction left unmatched. From germline, CDR1 is MNHEY and CDR2 SVGAGI. CDR3 loop: CASTNAGGKQYF. CDR3 coding DNA: TGTGCCAGCACCAACGCAGGGGGCAAGCAGTACTTC.

The chain is built from TRBV29-1 and TRBJ2-7; unclear D gene. Germline assignment: CDR1 SQVTM and CDR2 ANQGSEA. The CDR3 is 13 amino acids. The V end was cut by 2 bases, the J end by 6 bases, with 14 bases between. CDR3 sequence (DNA): TGCAGCGTTGAAATTCAGTTTCTTGGCGAGCAGTACTTC. It specifies CSVEIQFLGEQYF.

A few counts support this clone. The rearrangement uses TRBV5-8 and TRBJ2-1; 14 bases are a match to TRBD2. This CDR3 is built from 19 residues. V was pared by 0 bases and J by 8 bases, with 13 bases of the junction left unmatched. The germline CDR1 and CDR2 sequences are SGHTS and YDEGEE. CDR3 residues: CASSLAGTSGGPSVDEQFF. For the CDR3, the DNA is TGTGCCAGCAGCTTGGCAGGGACTAGCGGGGGCCCATCCGTCGATGAGCAGTTCTTC.

The chain carries TRBV19 and TRBJ1-1; TRBD1 might be the D (6 bases). V lost 8 bases to trimming and J lost 4 bases, with 17 bases between them. Germline loops: CDR1 LNHDA, CDR2 SQIVND (reference sequence). This CDR3 region has 14 residues. CDR3 nucleotide sequence: TGTGCCAGTCAAAAAGGGAGGGGGGCCACTGAAGCTTTCTTT. Translated: CASQKGRGATEAFF.

The chain joins TRBV7-9 to TRBJ1-1; 10 bases align to TRBD1. V was pared by 1 base and J by 6 bases, with 11 bases of the junction left unmatched. Germline CDR1 SEHNR, CDR2 FQNEAQ (reference sequence). This CDR3 contains 17 residues. CDR3: CASSLGQTGGDSPEAFF. The CDR3 nucleotides are TGTGCCAGCAGCTTAGGCCAGACAGGGGGCGATAGCCCTGAAGCTTTCTTT. The whole variable domain, filled in from reference TRBV7-9 and TRBJ1-1, reads DTGVSQNPRHKITKRGQNVTFRCDPISEHNRLYWYRQTLGQGPEFLTYFQNEAQLEKSRLLSDRFSAERPKGSFSTLEIQRTEQGDSAMYLCASSLGQTGGDSPEAFFGQGTRLTVV.

V gene TRBV5-1 combines with J gene TRBJ2-7, with D perhaps TRBD2 (5 bases). Trimming left V 2 bases short and J 6 bases short, with 21 bases between. The CDR3 extends over 16 amino acids. Germline V gene data show CDR1 as SGHRS and CDR2 as YFSETQ. In DNA, the CDR3 is TGCGCCAGCAGCTTCTCTGAGTCGGGGTCCCTCGGCGAGCAGTACTTC. As protein: CASSFSESGSLGEQYF.

The chain recombines TRBV4-3 with TRBJ2-7, with 7 positions matching TRBD2. Per germline, CDR1 LGHNA and CDR2 YSLEER. CDR3 length: 17 amino acids. Germline trimming cut 4 bases from V and 0 bases from J; bases unmatched to any gene: 12. The DNA of the CDR3 is TGCGCCAGCAGCCCTAGACCGGGGCTAGCGGACTCCTACGAGCAGTACTTC. This sequence encodes CASSPRPGLADSYEQYF.

This clone was seen a few times. The chain links TRBV19 to TRBJ1-5, with 8 nucleotides matching TRBD1. Germline assignment: CDR1 LNHDA and CDR2 SQIVND (reference sequence). J lost 5 bases, V lost 2 bases, and 8 bases had no gene match. The CDR3 has 16 residues. The CDR3 DNA reads as TGTGCCAGTAGTATAAGACAGGGGCAGCATCATCAGCCCCAGCATTTT. Translated: CASSIRQGQHHQPQHF.

The chain joins TRBV4-2 to TRBJ2-2; TRBD1 aligns across 9 bases. Trimming took 8 bases from V and 4 from J; bases not matched to a gene: 5. This CDR3 has 14 residues. CDR1 and CDR2 from the germline V gene are LGHNA and YNFKEQ. CDR3 DNA: TGTGCCAGCGGACAGGGGTTGGGCACCGGGGAGCTGTTTTTT. It codes for CASGQGLGTGELFF.

This chain uses TRBV27 with TRBJ2-7; 9 nucleotides align to TRBD1. V shed 8 bases, J shed 0 bases, and the junction held 8 bases outside the gene matches. Per the germline V gene, CDR1 is MNHEY and CDR2 is SMNVEV (reference sequence). The CDR3 length is 15 residues. CDR3 DNA: TGTGCCAGCTCAAGGGACAGGGCTAGCTCCTACGAGCAGTACTTC. It is translated as CASSRDRASSYEQYF.

The chain employs TRBV30 and TRBJ2-1; 7 bases match TRBD2. V dropped 4 bases and J dropped 8; count of bases not matched to a gene: 11. The germline CDR1 and CDR2 sequences are GTSNPN and SVGIG (reference sequence). This CDR3 contains 14 residues. As DNA, the CDR3 is TGTGCCTGGAAATTACGGCTAGCGGTCGATGAGCAGTTCTTC. Its translation is CAWKLRLAVDEQFF.

This clone came up a few times. V gene TRBV5-4 combines with J gene TRBJ2-7; perhaps TRBD1 as D (6 bases). The CDR3 is made up of 16 amino acids. The germline gives CDR1 SGHNT, CDR2 YYREEE (reference sequence). V was clipped by 1 base and J by 3 bases, with 17 bases between them. CDR3 in amino acids: CASSLRWGTGNYEQYF. The CDR3 nucleotides are TGTGCCAGCAGCTTGAGGTGGGGAACAGGGAACTACGAGCAGTACTTC.

The sample holds a few counts of this clone. This rearrangement joins TRBV10-1 to TRBJ2-7; 7 bases fit TRBD1. With V trimmed by 0 bases and J by 1 base, 18 bases remained unmatched. CDR1 is WNHNN, CDR2 SYGVQD, per germline (reference sequence). The CDR3 spans 20 residues. For the CDR3, the DNA is TGCGCCAGCAGTGAGTCGTACTACAATTCGCCGGGACAGAAGTCCTACGAGCAGTACTTC. Protein product: CASSESYYNSPGQKSYEQYF.

The chain combines TRBV6-1 with TRBJ2-5; D gene unclear. V was clipped by 0 bases and J by 0 bases, with 5 bases between them. The CDR3 spans 14 residues. Germline V CDR1 and CDR2: MNHNS, SASEGT. CDR3 in DNA: TGTGCCAGCAGTGAAGCAGAGTACCAAGAGACCCAGTACTTC. The encoded protein is CASSEAEYQETQYF.

V and J are TRBV6-4 and TRBJ2-3; TRBD1 matches at 8 bases. Trimming removed 6 bases from V and 1 base from J; junction bases left unmatched: 3. CDR3 size: 14 residues. Germline V CDR1 and CDR2: MRHNA, SNTAGT. This CDR3 reads CASSGQGGTDTQYF. CDR3 DNA: TGTGCCAGCAGCGGACAGGGTGGCACAGATACGCAGTATTTT.

V is TRBV4-2 and J is TRBJ1-2; TRBD1 is a possible D gene (5 bases). Trimming took 0 bases from V and 8 from J, leaving 19 bases between them. The CDR3 extends over 16 amino acids. Per the germline V gene, CDR1 is LGHNA and CDR2 is YNFKEQ. CDR3 in amino acids: CASSQDSGLPAGGYTF. CDR3 coding DNA: TGTGCCAGCAGCCAAGACTCGGGACTCCCAGCGGGGGGCTACACCTTC.

The J gene is TRBJ2-7, the V gene TRBV4-3, with 7 bases aligning to TRBD2. This CDR3 contains 15 residues. V shed 1 base, J shed 4 bases, and the junction held 7 bases outside the gene matches. From germline, CDR1 is LGHNA and CDR2 YSLEER. In DNA form, the CDR3 reads TGCGCCAGCAGCCAAGTCGGTCTAGCGGCGTACGAGCAGTACTTC. Translation gives CASSQVGLAAYEQYF.

The J gene is TRBJ2-7, the V gene TRBV6-5; D remains unclear. Germline V gene lookup returns CDR1 MNHEY and CDR2 SVGAGI. This CDR3 has 13 amino acids. V was clipped by 4 bases and J by 2 bases, with 9 bases between them. In DNA, the CDR3 is TGTGCCAGCAGTTCCCTGGGCGCCTACGAGCAGTACTTC. Translation: CASSSLGAYEQYF.

This clone was recorded once. This chain uses TRBV6-5 with TRBJ2-2; no reliable D call. The V and J ends lost 0 bases and 6 bases respectively, with 14 bases between them. This CDR3 comprises 16 residues. Germline V gene lookup returns CDR1 MNHEY and CDR2 SVGAGI. The CDR3 DNA reads TGTGCCAGCAGTTACTCGAGGAAGCAGTCCCCCGGGGAGCTGTTTTTT. Amino acids: CASSYSRKQSPGELFF.

The CDR3 DNA follows: TGTGCCAGCAGTGACGGGGCCTACAATGAGCAGTTCTTC. This translates into CASSDGAYNEQFF. The J gene is TRBJ2-1, the V gene TRBV2, with a weak D call TRBD2 (5 bases). CDR3 length equals 13 residues. The V and J ends lost 3 bases and 2 bases respectively, with 5 bases between them. Looked up from germline, CDR1 is SNHLY and CDR2 is FYNNEI. The complete variable domain, with remaining parts taken from reference TRBV2 and TRBJ2-1, reads EPEVTQTPSHQVTQMGQEVILRCVPISNHLYFYWYRQILGQKVEFLVSFYNNEISEKSEIFDDQFSVERPDGSNFTLKIRSTKLEDSAMYFCASSDGAYNEQFFGPGTRLTVL.

The chain has TRBV27 and TRBJ1-5; no clear D gene. The germline V gene has CDR1 MNHEY and CDR2 SMNVEV (reference sequence). V lost 10 bases and J lost 0, with 19 bases in between. This CDR3 has 16 residues. CDR3 loop: CATSAGWEYSNQPQHF. Here the CDR3 DNA reads TGTGCCACGTCCGCCGGTTGGGAGTATAGCAATCAGCCCCAGCATTTT.

The chain has TRBV11-3 and TRBJ1-1; D is perhaps TRBD1 (5 bases). The CDR3 loop spans 13 amino acids. Trimming cost V 3 bases and J 2 bases, with 7 bases left between them. Germline V lookup: CDR1 SGHNT, CDR2 YENEEA. This CDR3 is CASSLTVNTEAFF. CDR3 DNA: TGTGCCAGCAGCTTGACAGTCAACACTGAAGCTTTCTTT.

This chain connects TRBV9 to TRBJ2-2, with D perhaps TRBD2 (6 bases). The CDR3 consists of 17 residues. Germline V lookup: CDR1 SGDLS, CDR2 YYNGEE. The ends were cut back, 6 bases at V and 6 bases at J, with 24 bases in the middle. CDR3 amino acids: CASKGGSGPILAGELFF. CDR3 nucleotide sequence: TGTGCCAGCAAAGGAGGTAGCGGACCTATACTGGCCGGGGAGCTGTTTTTT.

This chain links TRBV2 with TRBJ1-6; D not resolved. In germline, CDR1 is SNHLY, CDR2 FYNNEI. Trimming left V 3 bases short and J 0 bases short, with 3 bases between. CDR3 length equals 14 residues. CDR3 loop: CASSDSSYNSPLHF. The CDR3 DNA follows: TGTGCCAGCAGTGACAGCTCCTATAATTCACCCCTCCACTTT.

The CDR3 is CASSGQGFTYEQYF. CDR3 sequence (DNA): TGTGCCAGCAGCGGACAGGGGTTCACCTACGAGCAGTACTTC. The rearrangement links TRBV2 to TRBJ2-7, with 9 positions matching TRBD1. The germline V gene has CDR1 SNHLY and CDR2 FYNNEI. Losses at the gene ends were 6 bases for V and 2 bases for J; bases not matched to a gene: 5. The CDR3 runs to 14 residues. Full variable domain (outside the CDR3, taken from reference TRBV2 and TRBJ2-7): EPEVTQTPSHQVTQMGQEVILRCVPISNHLYFYWYRQILGQKVEFLVSFYNNEISEKSEIFDDQFSVERPDGSNFTLKIRSTKLEDSAMYFCASSGQGFTYEQYFGPGTRLTVT.

The rearrangement links TRBV5-1 to TRBJ1-1; D is possibly TRBD1 (6 bases). V lost 0 bases and J lost 4, with 10 bases in between. The CDR3 loop spans 14 amino acids. CDR1 is SGHRS and CDR2 is YFSETQ in the germline V gene. The CDR3 protein is CASSLEGEGTEAFF. CDR3 bases: TGCGCCAGCAGCTTGGAGGGGGAGGGCACTGAAGCTTTCTTT.

The gene calls are TRBV30 and TRBJ1-2, with D hard to call. The germline V gene encodes CDR1 GTSNPN and CDR2 SVGIG (reference sequence). Deletions cut 1 base from V and 1 base from J, with 13 bases between. This CDR3 comprises 15 residues. The CDR3, as DNA: TGTGCCTGGAGTGCCCCGGACTCCCTTAACTATGGCTACACCTTC. Protein product: CAWSAPDSLNYGYTF.

The V gene is TRBV7-4, the J gene TRBJ2-3; 8 nucleotides agree with TRBD2. Trimming took 6 bases from V and 0 from J; bases not matched to a gene: 11. Germline CDR1 is SGHVT and CDR2 is SQSDAQ. This CDR3 contains 17 residues. CDR3 sequence (DNA): TGTGCCAGCAGTATCATAGCGGGGTATGCTAGCACAGATACGCAGTATTTT. This gives the protein CASSIIAGYASTDTQYF. Combining the CDR3 with reference TRBV7-4 and TRBJ2-3 gives the whole variable domain GAGVSQSPRYKVAKRGRDVALRCDSISGHVTLYWYRQTLGQGSEVLTYSQSDAQRDKSGRPSGRFSAERPERSVSTLKIQRTEQGDSAVYLCASSIIAGYASTDTQYFGPGTRLTVL.

The gene calls are TRBV4-3 and TRBJ1-3, with 9 bases aligning to TRBD1. Germline lookup yields CDR1 LGHNA and CDR2 YSLEER. The CDR3 consists of 17 residues. V was pared by 3 bases and J by 4 bases, with 10 bases of the junction left unmatched. CDR3 in DNA: TGCGCCAGCAGCCAGCTATCCTCCGGGACAGGGGGAAACACCATATATTTT. This encodes CASSQLSSGTGGNTIYF.

This sequence joins TRBV28 and TRBJ1-2; 8 bases agree with TRBD1. The CDR3 contains 15 residues. Germline V gene lookup returns CDR1 MDHEN and CDR2 SYDVKM. The trim removed 5 bases at V and 5 bases at J, leaving 10 bases unmatched. CDR3 in amino acids: CASSAGTGVWYGYTF. Here the CDR3 DNA reads TGTGCCAGCAGTGCGGGGACAGGTGTGTGGTATGGCTACACCTTC.